The clone carrying this T cell receptor beta chain was counted a few times. The data are from a study of shared clonotypes between healthy human individuals. Study-wide context: A couple of female and a few male donors aged 18 to 49 were enrolled.

V lost 1 base and J 15 bases, leaving 16 bases between the germline ends. There are 13 residues in the CDR3. Germline CDR1 SGHVS, CDR2 FQNEAQ. At deep level, the assay was performed. TCRdb's copy holds only in-frame clones and misses some; the assay was immunoSEQ multiplex PCR. The sample lists hundreds of thousands of clones; more than 75% were seen once. This receptor was obtained from a woman in her thirties or forties in good health. Some clones in this sample may be carry-over from other donors' samples. The sample comprised PBMCs. The rearrangement uses TRBV7-8 and TRBJ2-1, with D possibly TRBD1 on 5 matching bases. The CDR3 region has the DNA TGTGCCAGCAGCTTAGAGGGGCCAACAGCTGTGTTCTTC. Its translation is CASSLEGPTAVFF.